This T cell receptor beta chain was captured by sequencing in a study of blood T cell repertoires in COVID-19. Original processing notes: Scientists estimated how many nucleated cells there were by amplifying reference gene primers. Sequencing used immunoSEQ multiplex PCR; TCRdb keeps in-frame clones, though not all of them. That table furnishes V, J and clone size, whereas the DNA furnished D and trimming. The sample has fewer than 500,000 clones; around 87% are singletons. What was sequenced was PBMCs or T cells enriched from blood (not recorded which). The clonotype was recovered from a woman aged 25 to 39 with acute COVID-19.

CDR3 nucleotide sequence: TGTGCCAGCAGTCGACTACAGGGGGCGTCGGGCTATGGCTACACCTTC. It is translated as CASSRLQGASGYGYTF. V gene TRBV6-6 combines with J gene TRBJ1-2, with 9 bases identical to TRBD1. After removal of 5 bases from V and 4 bases from J, the junction contained 11 bases not matched to a gene. This CDR3 has 16 residues. The germline V gene has CDR1 MNHNY and CDR2 SVGAGI (reference sequence).